This T cell receptor (beta chain) was sequenced for a study of control samples from healthy donors and cancer patients. The repertoire was sequenced with immunoSEQ multiplex PCR; TCRdb's copy has only in-frame clones and lacks some. Of about 95,000 clones in the sample, around four fifths are singletons; the top ten hold around 20%. V was trimmed by 2 bases and J by 3 bases, leaving 13 bases between them. This CDR3 has 16 residues. CDR1 and CDR2 (germline): MNHNY, SVGAGI (reference sequence). Sequences were obtained from blood. The chain carries TRBV6-6 and TRBJ2-2; possible D gene TRBD1, 6 bases. This TCR was recovered from a man younger than 45 in good health. CDR3 residues: CASSYGRQAYTGELFF. CDR3 DNA sequence: TGTGCCAGCAGTTACGGGAGACAGGCATACACCGGGGAGCTGTTTTTT.